This T cell receptor (beta chain) was sequenced for a study of tumour-infiltrating T cells in Burkitt lymphoma. At the level of the study: Repertoire clonality predicted overall and progression-free survival.

The protocol was immunoSEQ multiplex PCR, while the TCRdb copy is restricted to in-frame clones and leaves out a portion. This sample has a few thousand clones, with over 75% found just once. The clonotype originates from a human donor with diffuse large B-cell lymphoma. Sequenced sample: tumor tissue.

CDR3 coding DNA: TGTGCCAGCAGCTCAGGACAGGGGGCGAACAGTAATCAGCCCCAGCATTTT. It codes for CASSSGQGANSNQPQHF. J is TRBJ1-5 and V is TRBV5-6; 11 bases align to TRBD1. This CDR3 is 17 amino acids long. Germline values: CDR1 SGHDT, CDR2 YYEEEE. The V gene end was trimmed by 3 bases and the J gene end by 4 bases; junction bases not matched to a gene: 9. The whole variable domain, filled in from reference TRBV5-6 and TRBJ1-5, reads DAGVTQSPTHLIKTRGQQVTLRCSPKSGHDTVSWYQQALGQGPQFIFQYYEEEERQRGNFPDRFSGHQFPNYSSELNVNALLLGDSALYLCASSSGQGANSNQPQHFGDGTRLSIL.